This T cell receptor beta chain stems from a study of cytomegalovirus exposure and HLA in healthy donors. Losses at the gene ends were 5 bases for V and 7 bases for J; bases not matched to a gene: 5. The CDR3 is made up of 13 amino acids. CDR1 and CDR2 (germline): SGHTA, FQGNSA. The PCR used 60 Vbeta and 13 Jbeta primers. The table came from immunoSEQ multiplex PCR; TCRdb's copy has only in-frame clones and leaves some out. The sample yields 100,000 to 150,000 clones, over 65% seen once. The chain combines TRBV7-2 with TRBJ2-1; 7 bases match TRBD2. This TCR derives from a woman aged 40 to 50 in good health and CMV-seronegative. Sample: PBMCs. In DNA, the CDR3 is TGTGCCAGCAGCCTCCTTAGCGGGAATGAGCAGTTCTTC. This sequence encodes CASSLLSGNEQFF. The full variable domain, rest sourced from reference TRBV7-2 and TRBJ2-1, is GAGVSQSPSNKVTEKGKDVELRCDPISGHTALYWYRQSLGQGLEFLIYFQGNSAPDKSGLPSDRFSAERTGGSVSTLTIQRTQQEDSAVYLCASSLLSGNEQFFGPGTRLTVL.